These 29 T cell receptor beta chains were all obtained from the same sample, sequenced in a study of CD4 and CD8 cells across lung adenocarcinoma regions. MiXCR was run by TCRdb on the PCR reads, yielding one entry per CDR3 protein. Of around 3,800 distinct CDR3 sequences listed, around 58% are singletons. Sample: CD4+ T cells from the center of a lung tumor. All receptors come from a male donor with lung adenocarcinoma. The CD4 and CD8 labels of this study may be unreliable.

The gene calls are TRBV6-4 and TRBJ1-2; D is uncertain. This CDR3 has 13 amino acids. Trimming took off 0 bases at V and 3 bases at J, with 5 bases between the two ends. Germline lookup yields CDR1 MRHNA and CDR2 SNTAGT. The CDR3 is CASSDSGDYGYTF. The CDR3 bases are TGTGCCAGCAGTGACTCCGGGGACTATGGCTACACCTTC.

A word on this clonotype: This may stem from a read error, because a much larger clone lies one nucleotide away. V gene TRBV6-1 combines with J gene TRBJ2-2, with TRBD2 matching over 9 bases. This CDR3 contains 14 residues. CDR1 is MNHNS, CDR2 SASEGT, per germline. The CDR3 coding sequence is TGTGCCAGCCGCAGACTAGCGGAGACCGGGGAGCCGTTTTTT. It is translated as CASRRLAETGEPFF.

The chain joins TRBV6-1 to TRBJ2-3; perhaps TRBD2 as D (6 bases). The germline CDR1 and CDR2 sequences are MNHNS and SASEGT. The CDR3 runs to 19 residues. The germline V and J ends were trimmed by 6 bases and 1 base, with 26 bases remaining between them. The CDR3 nucleotides are TGTGCCAGCAGGTCCGCCCCTTTCGGCGGGAAAGAGGGCACAGATACGCAGTATTTT. Amino acids: CASRSAPFGGKEGTDTQYF.

Of note for this clonotype: At one of its ends the junction is not consistent with the germline gene, which may arise from a read error. J is TRBJ2-2 and V is TRBV27, with TRBD2 as a possible D gene (5 bases). In germline, CDR1 is MNHEY, CDR2 SMNVEV (reference sequence). The CDR3 covers 13 residues. CDR3 region: CAQSWANTGEQFF. In nucleotides, the CDR3 is TGTGCCCAGAGCTGGGCGAACACCGGGGAGCAGTTTTTC.

Only a few counts were recorded for this clonotype. The chain has TRBV6-1 and TRBJ2-2; 12 bases line up with TRBD2. The CDR3 loop spans 17 amino acids. The germline gives CDR1 MNHNS, CDR2 SASEGT. V lost 8 bases, J lost 4 bases, and 11 bases stayed unmatched. For the CDR3, the DNA is TGTGCCAGCCTCGGGCTAGCGGGAGGGCCGGTCACCGGGGAGCTGTTTTTT. This encodes CASLGLAGGPVTGELFF.

The chain is built from TRBV7-2 and TRBJ1-4; no definite D call. Trimming cost V 2 bases and J 8 bases, with 6 bases left between them. Germline values: CDR1 SGHTA, CDR2 FQGNSA. The CDR3 runs to 12 residues. The CDR3 DNA is TGTGCCAGCAGCTTATTCAAAGAAAAACTGTTTTTT. It codes for CASSLFKEKLFF.

The rearrangement links TRBV6-1 to TRBJ1-2; no definite D call. The CDR3 sequence is 15 residues long. V was pared by 4 bases and J by 3 bases, with 15 bases between. Per the germline V gene, CDR1 is MNHNS and CDR2 is SASEGT. CDR3 nucleotide sequence: TGTGCCAGCAGTGTATCCTCGACGGCCCACTATGGCTACACCTTC. Its protein product is CASSVSSTAHYGYTF.

The rearrangement links TRBV6-5 to TRBJ2-3; D not certain. CDR1 and CDR2 (germline): MNHEY, SVGAGI. The germline V and J ends were trimmed by 0 bases and 1 base, with 5 bases remaining between them. This CDR3 comprises 14 residues. The CDR3 here is CASSYSRGTDTQYF. CDR3 nucleotides: TGTGCCAGCAGTTACTCCCGGGGCACAGATACGCAGTATTTT.

This clonotype ranks as large (0.1 to 1%). The chain uses TRBV6-1 and TRBJ2-1; 12 positions match TRBD2. V gave up 6 bases and J gave up 8 bases; unmatched junction bases: 8. The CDR3 is 15 residues long. Germline assignment: CDR1 MNHNS and CDR2 SASEGT. The CDR3 protein is CASRTSGSNFDEQFF. Written as DNA, the CDR3 is TGTGCCAGCAGGACTAGCGGGAGCAATTTCGATGAGCAGTTCTTC.

This sequence joins TRBV27 and TRBJ2-5, with 10 bases matching TRBD2. CDR1 is MNHEY and CDR2 is SMNVEV in the germline V gene (reference sequence). This CDR3 spans 15 amino acids. V lost 6 bases and J lost 11; bases outside the gene matches: 15. CDR3 nucleotides: TGTGCCAGCAGATCCGGAAGCGGGAGGGCCGGGGAGCAGTACTTC. Translated: CASRSGSGRAGEQYF.

The CDR3 nucleotides are TGTGCCACGCACCAGGGGGATCTTCCGAGAGCGCAGTATTTT. It specifies CATHQGDLPRAQYF. The chain couples TRBV6-1 to TRBJ2-3, with 7 bases that match TRBD1. After removal of 10 bases from V and 10 bases from J, the junction contained 17 bases not matched to a gene. CDR1 and CDR2 from the germline V gene are MNHNS and SASEGT. The CDR3 spans 14 residues.

The rearrangement uses TRBV7-6 and TRBJ2-2; D possibly corresponds to TRBD2 (6 bases). Germline V gives CDR1 SGHVS, CDR2 FNYEAQ. Trimming pared 5 bases from V and 4 bases from J, leaving 17 bases between. CDR3 length: 16 amino acids. For the CDR3, the DNA is TGTGCCAGCAGCCCAACCGGGACTCTTTCCACCGGGGAGCTGTTTTTT. It yields the protein CASSPTGTLSTGELFF.

The chain is built from TRBV6-1 and TRBJ2-5; weak D call: TRBD1 (5 bases). The V gene's germline CDR1 is MNHNS and CDR2 SASEGT. This CDR3 is 14 amino acids long. CDR3 bases: TGTGCGGGGCCCGGCGGCCGTGACCAAGAGACCCAGTACTTC. It translates to CAGPGGRDQETQYF.

This clonotype was seen only a few times. The chain couples TRBV11-2 to TRBJ1-3; possible D gene TRBD1, 6 bases. The V end was cut by 5 bases, the J end by 3 bases, with 20 bases between. The CDR3 is 17 amino acids. CDR1 and CDR2 (germline): SGHAT, FQNNGV. DNA for the CDR3: TGTGCCAGCAGCAAATGGGGCAGGGCCAGGGGTGGAAACACCATATATTTT. Protein: CASSKWGRARGGNTIYF.

This clonotype was recorded only once. An end of the junction does not agree with germline; a read error may underlie this. The CDR3 nucleotides read TGTGCCAGCGGGGCGGCAGCGGGACGGGCTCGAGATACGCAGTATTTC. It is translated as CASGAAAGRARDTQYF. The chain recombines TRBV25-1 with TRBJ2-3; 7 bases align to TRBD2. The CDR3 extends over 16 amino acids. Germline lookup yields CDR1 MGHDK and CDR2 SYGVNS. Together with reference TRBV25-1 and TRBJ2-3, the CDR3 gives the full variable domain: EADIYQTPRYLVIGTGKKITLECSQTMGHDKMYWYQQDPGMELHLIHYSYGVNSTEKGDLSSESTVSRIRTEHFPLTLESARPSHTSQYLCASGAAAGRARDTQYFGPGTRLTVL.

The chain is built from TRBV6-5 and TRBJ1-1; no firm D call. Trimming pared 5 bases from V and 0 bases from J, leaving 10 bases between. The germline gives CDR1 MNHEY, CDR2 SVGAGI. The CDR3 length is 14 residues. The chain's CDR3 is CASSLPQVNTEAFF. The DNA of the CDR3 is TGTGCCAGCAGTCTACCCCAGGTGAACACTGAAGCTTTCTTT.

V and J are TRBV11-3 and TRBJ2-1; 8 bases map to TRBD2. Per the germline V gene, CDR1 is SGHNT and CDR2 is YENEEA. This CDR3 contains 15 residues. V gave up 5 bases and J gave up 9 bases; unmatched junction bases: 12. This chain's CDR3 is CASSPVSGSLSEQFF. Here the CDR3 DNA reads TGTGCCAGCAGCCCGGTGAGCGGGAGTCTAAGTGAGCAGTTCTTC.

This clonotype came up once. The chain combines TRBV7-2 with TRBJ2-7; tentatively, D is TRBD1 (7 bases). Trimming shortened V by 2 bases and J by 9 bases, and 14 bases separated the two germline ends. This CDR3 has 13 amino acids. Germline-derived CDR1 and CDR2 are SGHTA and FQGNSA. The DNA of the CDR3 is TGTGCCAGCAGCTTATGGCCCCAGGGGGGGCAGTACTTC. Protein: CASSLWPQGGQYF.

This sequence joins TRBV6-1 and TRBJ2-5; 7 bases are a match to TRBD1. The J call could be wrong; TRBJ2-7 is a better fit for the DNA end. Per germline, CDR1 MNHNS and CDR2 SASEGT. The CDR3 is 14 amino acids. DNA for the CDR3: TGTGCCAGCAATGAGGACAGGTCCCTCGGCGAGCAGTACTTC. This codes for CASNEDRSLGEQYF.

Only a few counts were recorded for this clonotype. V usage is TRBV7-2 and J usage is TRBJ2-1, with 7 positions matching TRBD2. This CDR3 contains 15 residues. Losses at the gene ends were 4 bases for V and 2 bases for J; bases not matched to a gene: 5. CDR1 and CDR2 from the germline V gene are SGHTA and FQGNSA. The chain's CDR3 is CASSYTGTTYNEQFF. CDR3 bases: TGTGCCAGCAGCTATACCGGGACTACCTACAATGAGCAGTTCTTC.

The chain employs TRBV27 and TRBJ2-3; a weak D match, TRBD2 (6 bases). Trimming shortened V by 5 bases and J by 2 bases, and 17 bases separated the two germline ends. Germline assignment: CDR1 MNHEY and CDR2 SMNVEV (reference sequence). The CDR3 loop spans 16 amino acids. CDR3 protein: CASSPGERRNTDTQYF. Written as DNA, the CDR3 is TGTGCCAGCAGTCCGGGGGAGCGGAGAAACACAGATACGCAGTATTTT.

V gene TRBV7-2 combines with J gene TRBJ2-7; TRBD1 matches 7 bases. The CDR3 length is 14 residues. Germline loops: CDR1 SGHTA, CDR2 FQGNSA. Unmatched junction bases numbered 3, after V lost 1 base and J lost 3 bases. The CDR3 sequence: CASSLDYRGYEQYF. The CDR3 DNA follows: TGTGCCAGCAGCTTAGATTACAGGGGCTACGAGCAGTACTTC.

This clonotype was seen a few times. The gene calls are TRBV10-2 and TRBJ1-5, with a possible D match to TRBD1 (5 bases). This CDR3 spans 14 amino acids. Looked up from germline, CDR1 is WSHSY and CDR2 is SAAADI. CDR3 loop: CATSLRGVNQPQHF. In DNA form, the CDR3 reads TGCGCGACGTCACTCCGGGGGGTAAATCAGCCCCAGCATTTT.

The V call is TRBV7-9, the J call TRBJ2-4; a weak D match, TRBD1 (5 bases). V lost 1 base and J lost 0, with 10 bases in between. CDR1 is SEHNR and CDR2 is FQNEAQ in the germline V gene (reference sequence). The CDR3 totals 16 residues. DNA of the CDR3: TGTGCCAGCAGCTTAGGAGCAGGGCTAGCCAAAAACATTCAGTACTTC. Its translation is CASSLGAGLAKNIQYF.

V and J are TRBV7-2 and TRBJ2-3; a possible D gene is TRBD2 (6 bases). The CDR3 loop spans 13 amino acids. The V end was cut by 9 bases, the J end by 8 bases, with 18 bases between. CDR1 is SGHTA, CDR2 FQGNSA, per germline. The CDR3 nucleotides are TGTGCCAGGGGGTCGGGAGCGAGATCTACGCAGTATTTT. Amino acids: CARGSGARSTQYF.

The chain has TRBV6-1 and TRBJ2-2, with D perhaps given as TRBD1 or TRBD2 (5 bases each). The V and J ends lost 4 bases and 7 bases respectively, with 13 bases between them. CDR1 and CDR2 (germline): MNHNS, SASEGT. There are 14 residues in the CDR3. CDR3 in DNA: TGTGCCAGCAGTGGGACAAGTGCGGGCGGGGAGCTGTTTTTT. Translation: CASSGTSAGGELFF.

This clonotype was seen only a few times. The chain has TRBV6-1 and TRBJ2-3; 8 nucleotides align to TRBD2. CDR3 size: 17 residues. V was clipped by 6 bases and J by 6 bases; unmatched bases: 17. The V gene's germline CDR1 is MNHNS and CDR2 SASEGT. This chain's CDR3 is CASRLYTGTSGFDTQYF. In DNA, the CDR3 is TGTGCCAGCAGGCTGTACACCGGGACTAGTGGGTTTGATACGCAGTATTTT.

This clonotype was seen only once. This chain uses TRBV6-1 with TRBJ2-3, with D possibly being TRBD1 or TRBD2 (6 bases each). The DNA end favors TRBJ2-5, so the J call may be wrong. CDR3 length: 14 residues. The germline V gene encodes CDR1 MNHNS and CDR2 SASEGT. CDR3 bases: TGTGCCAGCAGCTGGGTGGGGGGCAGGGAGACCCAGTACTTC. This translates into CASSWVGGRETQYF.

The sample holds a few counts of this clonotype. The rearrangement uses TRBV6-8 and TRBJ2-2; 8 bases are a match to TRBD2. Germline V gene lookup returns CDR1 MNHGY and CDR2 SAAAGT. This CDR3 has 16 residues. V lost 3 bases to trimming and J lost 7 bases; unmatched junction nucleotides: 10. The CDR3 coding sequence is TGTGCCAGCAGTTATCCGATAGCGGGAACGGACGGGGAGCTGTTTTTT. Translating it yields CASSYPIAGTDGELFF.